These 24 T cell receptor beta chains originate from one sample sequenced in a study of T-cell memory formation after mild COVID-19. TCRdb analysed the 5' RACE reads with MiXCR anew, one entry per CDR3 protein. This sample has 500,000 to 600,000 distinct CDR3 sequences, with roughly 18% found just once. Sample: PBMCs or a T cell subset sorted from them (not recorded which). Receptors were obtained from an adult woman who had mild COVID-19 (a few samples of this study predate the infection). Cell type and time point are not known.

This clonotype appeared many times. This chain uses TRBV12-3 or TRBV12-4 with TRBJ2-5; D call uncertain. Trimming stripped 4 bases from V and 4 bases from J, with 7 bases between. The length of the CDR3 is 12 residues. CDR3 loop: CASSSYRETQYF. The CDR3 DNA reads as TGTGCCAGCAGTTCCTATCGAGAGACCCAGTACTTC.

This sequence joins TRBV6-1 and TRBJ1-1; no clear D gene. CDR3 length equals 13 residues. Germline CDR1 is MNHNS and CDR2 is SASEGT. The ends were cut back, 2 bases at V and 7 bases at J, with 11 bases in the middle. CDR3 sequence (DNA): TGTGCCAGCAGTGAATCGATGTCAGGTGAAGCTTTCTTT. This encodes CASSESMSGEAFF.

CDR3 in amino acids: CASSGASYEQYF. CDR3 nucleotides: TGTGCCAGCAGCGGGGCCTCCTACGAGCAGTACTTC. V is TRBV5-4 and J is TRBJ2-7; D perhaps matches TRBD1 (5 bases). The ends were cut back, 4 bases at V and 0 bases at J, with 5 bases in the middle. Germline CDR1 reads SGHNT; CDR2 reads YYREEE (reference sequence). This CDR3 comprises 12 residues. Variable domain in full (rest from reference TRBV5-4 and TRBJ2-7): ETGVTQSPTHLIKTRGQQVTLRCSSQSGHNTVSWYQQALGQGPQFIFQYYREEENGRGNFPPRFSGLQFPNYSSELNVNALELDDSALYLCASSGASYEQYFGPGTRLTVT.

This clonotype has a handful of counts. The chain joins TRBV5-1 to TRBJ2-3, with 12 bases lining up with TRBD1. V gave up 0 bases and J gave up 5 bases; unmatched junction bases: 4. Germline V gives CDR1 SGHRS, CDR2 YFSETQ. The CDR3 runs 16 residues. DNA of the CDR3: TGCGCCAGCAGCTTGGTGGGGACAGGGGGCCTAGATACGCAGTATTTT. Protein sequence: CASSLVGTGGLDTQYF.

The chain employs TRBV5-1 and TRBJ2-7; 10 positions match TRBD1. After removal of 4 bases from V and 5 bases from J, the junction contained 6 bases not matched to a gene. CDR3 size: 14 residues. Germline lookup yields CDR1 SGHRS and CDR2 YFSETQ. The CDR3 DNA reads TGCGCCAGCAGCCTTGGACAGGGGGGGAACGAGCAGTACTTC. Its protein product is CASSLGQGGNEQYF. Drawing the rest from reference TRBV5-1 and TRBJ2-7, the complete variable domain is KAGVTQTPRYLIKTRGQQVTLSCSPISGHRSVSWYQQTPGQGLQFLFEYFSETQRNKGNFPGRFSGRQFSNSRSEMNVSTLELGDSALYLCASSLGQGGNEQYFGPGTRLTVT.

The rearrangement uses TRBV5-1 and TRBJ2-1; 9 bases line up with TRBD1. In germline, CDR1 is SGHRS, CDR2 YFSETQ. The CDR3 contains 15 residues. J lost 5 bases, V lost 2 bases, and 5 bases had no gene match. As DNA, the CDR3 is TGCGCCAGCAGCTTTTCCGGGACAGGGAACAATGAGCAGTTCTTC. As protein: CASSFSGTGNNEQFF.

This rearrangement joins TRBV24-1 to TRBJ2-7; 8 bases are shared with TRBD1. CDR3 length: 15 amino acids. J gave up 1 base and V 6 bases, and 7 bases lay outside the gene matches. The germline CDR1 and CDR2 sequences are KGHDR and SFDVKD. The CDR3 here is CATSPAQGASYEQYF. The CDR3 coding sequence is TGTGCCACCAGTCCAGCGCAGGGGGCTTCCTACGAGCAGTACTTC.

This clonotype has a handful of counts. CDR3 nucleotide sequence: TGCGCCAGCAGCTTGGGAACCATTACAGGGGGCACTGAAGCTTTCTTT. This sequence encodes CASSLGTITGGTEAFF. V and J are TRBV5-1 and TRBJ1-1; 8 nucleotides line up with TRBD1. The CDR3 runs to 16 residues. J was trimmed by 4 bases and V by 0 bases; bases with no gene match: 8. Germline CDR1 and CDR2: SGHRS and YFSETQ.

This sequence joins TRBV6-2 or TRBV6-3 and TRBJ1-1, with D unresolved. V lost 0 bases, J lost 7 bases, and 9 bases lay in between. The CDR3 loop spans 13 amino acids. Per germline, CDR1 MNHEY and CDR2 SVGEGT. The CDR3 DNA is TGTGCCAGCAGTTACTCGATTGAGGTTGAAGCTTTCTTT. It translates to CASSYSIEVEAFF.

This sequence joins TRBV5-1 and TRBJ1-2, with 11 bases identical to TRBD1. Germline assignment: CDR1 SGHRS and CDR2 YFSETQ. The V and J ends lost 4 bases and 0 bases, in that order; junction bases with no gene match: 2. This CDR3 contains 15 residues. The CDR3 loop reads CASSTGQGANYGYTF. CDR3 DNA: TGCGCCAGCAGCACGGGACAGGGGGCTAACTATGGCTACACCTTC.

This clonotype has more than one count but fewer than ten. This chain uses TRBV15 with TRBJ2-3; D remains unclear. Trimming shortened V by 1 base and J by 4 bases, and 12 bases separated the two germline ends. The CDR3 has 15 residues. Germline V gene lookup returns CDR1 LNHNV and CDR2 YYDKDF (reference sequence). CDR3 sequence: CATSRAQAAADTQYF. CDR3 nucleotide sequence: TGTGCCACCAGCAGAGCGCAGGCAGCCGCAGATACGCAGTATTTT.

This clonotype has only a few counts. The CDR3 bases are TGTGCCAGCACCCCCGCGGGGGCTAGCACAGATACGCAGTATTTT. Protein product: CASTPAGASTDTQYF. J is TRBJ2-3 and V is TRBV28; maybe TRBD2 (7 bases). The CDR3 is 15 amino acids. CDR1 and CDR2 (germline): MDHEN, SYDVKM. V lost 7 bases and J lost 0, with 14 bases in between.

V gene TRBV12-2 combines with J gene TRBJ2-1. TRBV12-2 is termed a pseudogene. The CDR3 totals 15 residues. This chain's CDR3 is CASRLLDGHYNEQFF. In DNA, the CDR3 is TGTGCAAGTCGGCTTCTTGACGGCCACTACAATGAGCAGTTCTTC.

This clonotype has more than one count but fewer than ten. The chain combines TRBV7-2 with TRBJ1-1; tentatively, D is TRBD1 (5 bases). The CDR3 covers 21 residues. The germline V gene has CDR1 SGHTA and CDR2 FQGNSA. The V gene lost 3 bases and the J gene lost 10 bases, with 39 bases spanning the gap. CDR3 DNA: TGTGCCAGCAGCTTTTCCGGGACCACCTGGCTGGGGCCTATCCCCGCGCAGAGAGCTTTCTTT. This sequence encodes CASSFSGTTWLGPIPAQRAFF.

This clonotype was seen only a few times. The chain recombines TRBV7-2 with TRBJ1-3; D perhaps matches TRBD1 (5 bases). V lost 0 bases, J lost 0 bases, and 15 bases lay in between. Germline V CDR1 and CDR2: SGHTA, FQGNSA. The CDR3 totals 18 residues. CDR3 bases: TGTGCCAGCAGCTTAGCCCCTTATACGACAGTCTCTGGAAACACCATATATTTT. Residues: CASSLAPYTTVSGNTIYF.

This clonotype has only a few counts. The V and J genes are TRBV12-3 or TRBV12-4 and TRBJ1-1, with D uncertain. The CDR3 is 13 residues long. Trimming took 4 bases from V and 1 from J, leaving 7 bases between them. CDR3 protein: CASSSFENTEAFF. The CDR3 bases are TGTGCCAGCAGTTCATTCGAGAACACTGAAGCTTTCTTT.

This clonotype was counted only a few times. The chain uses TRBV4-1 and TRBJ1-5; D not certain. The CDR3 loop spans 13 amino acids. V was clipped by 0 bases and J by 16 bases, with 16 bases between them. Germline V gives CDR1 MGHRA, CDR2 YSYEKL. The CDR3 DNA follows: TGCGCCAGCAGCCAAGATCTACTGGGAACACGACATTTT. It codes for CASSQDLLGTRHF.

Many counts were recorded for this clonotype. This sequence joins TRBV12-3 or TRBV12-4 and TRBJ1-3, with D possibly being TRBD1 (6 bases). V was pared by 6 bases and J by 3 bases, with 12 bases between. The CDR3 consists of 14 residues. The CDR3: CASRQGHSGNTIYF. CDR3 DNA sequence: TGTGCCAGCAGACAGGGCCATAGTGGAAACACCATATATTTT.

This clonotype was counted between two and nine times. The CDR3 loop is CASSQRDEQFF. The DNA for the CDR3 is TGTGCCAGCAGTCAAAGGGATGAGCAGTTCTTC. V and J are TRBV6-2 or TRBV6-3 and TRBJ2-1; D not resolved. The CDR3 extends over 11 amino acids. V was clipped by 5 bases and J by 8 bases, with 7 bases between them. Germline V CDR1 and CDR2: MNHEY, SVGEGT.

The CDR3 DNA is TGCAGCGTCCGCCAAACCGGGCCTTTGACATTGGGTGAGCAGTTCTTC. It codes for CSVRQTGPLTLGEQFF. The genes are TRBV29-1 and TRBJ2-1; D is uncertain. The germline V gene encodes CDR1 SQVTM and CDR2 ANQGSEA. The CDR3 contains 16 residues. V was shortened by 6 bases and J by 9 bases, with 27 bases between the two germline ends.

The chain joins TRBV11-2 to TRBJ2-1; 11 bases map to TRBD2. Germline-derived CDR1 and CDR2 are SGHAT and FQNNGV. The CDR3 is made up of 18 amino acids. J gave up 6 bases and V 6 bases, and 16 bases lay outside the gene matches. Here the CDR3 DNA reads TGTGCCAGCAGTTCAATGGGAGGAGGACTAGCGGGTCTCAATGAGCAGTTCTTC. Encoded protein: CASSSMGGGLAGLNEQFF.

This clonotype showed up many times. The gene calls are TRBV15 and TRBJ2-3; D call uncertain. This CDR3 has 14 amino acids. The V gene lost 1 base and the J gene lost 5 bases, with 10 bases spanning the gap. CDR1 is LNHNV and CDR2 is YYDKDF in the germline V gene (reference sequence). CDR3 nucleotides: TGTGCCACCAGCAGAGGGACCAGAGTAGATACGCAGTATTTT. It yields the protein CATSRGTRVDTQYF.

This chain joins TRBV6-4 and TRBJ1-5; D may be TRBD1 (5 bases). The CDR3 covers 14 residues. Trimming stripped 1 base from V and 7 bases from J, with 11 bases between. Germline V CDR1 and CDR2: MRHNA, SNTAGT. Written as DNA, the CDR3 is TGTGCCAGCAGTGACTTTTCAGGGAACCAGCCCCAGCATTTT. Translated, it gives CASSDFSGNQPQHF.

There are a few counts of this clonotype. V gene TRBV5-5 combines with J gene TRBJ2-7; TRBD2 aligns across 11 bases. The J segment lost 3 bases and the V segment lost 1 base, leaving 30 bases of the junction unmatched. This CDR3 has 24 amino acids. Germline assignment: CDR1 SGHKS and CDR2 YYEKEE (reference sequence). This CDR3 is CASSLYLAGGNVIIGGVEIYEQYF. CDR3 nucleotides: TGTGCCAGCAGCTTGTACCTAGCGGGAGGAAACGTAATTATAGGTGGGGTGGAAATCTACGAGCAGTACTTC.